The TCR beta chain under discussion was sequenced for a study of spatial heterogeneity in lung cancer. Across the study: Donation came from about 72 patients with untreated early-stage non-small cell lung cancer. Sequenced were any available follow-up PBMC samples, which had been obtained a median of roughly 23 months after resection. Every unique TCR and UMI combination, on average, appeared more than ten times in raw reads.

Time point of the sample: blood at routine non-recurrence follow-up after resection. Every TCR cDNA molecule carried a tag that served as a unique molecular identifier. In TCRdb, the 5' RACE reads were re-called with MiXCR into one record per CDR3 protein. The data hold around 45,000 distinct CDR3 sequences, with about 23% observed a single time. The TCR comes from a female donor with early-stage non-small cell lung cancer. The sequencing here drew on PBMCs, taken at follow-up.

CDR3 in DNA: TGCAGTGTCACCCCCCGCGGACTTCACACAGATACGCAGTATTTT. This translates into CSVTPRGLHTDTQYF. V and J are TRBV20-1 and TRBJ2-3, with TRBD2 as a possible D gene (5 bases). The V end was cut by 7 bases, the J end by 2 bases, with 19 bases between. There are 15 residues in the CDR3. Germline V gene data show CDR1 as DFQATT and CDR2 as SNEGSKA (reference sequence).